This is a list of T cell receptor beta chains from one sample in a study of a mutant IDH1 vaccine in newly diagnosed glioma. These receptors are not linked to any known antigen. Libraries were prepared by immunoSEQ multiplex PCR; TCRdb keeps only in-frame clonotypes and omits some of them. The sample carries roughly 70,000 clones, approximately 88% recorded once. The sequenced sample was PBMCs, obtained from a glioma patient whose treatment included an IDH1 peptide vaccine. Source of these receptors: a woman in her forties or fifties with glioma. The CDR3 runs from the conserved cysteine through the conserved F or W. A D gene is named only where the DNA matches it firmly. Where a row states a size, it is once, few, many or the class of an expanded clone; other rows omit it.

V,D,J,size,DNA,CDR3
TRBV4-1,TRBD1,TRBJ2-2,.,TGCGCCAGCAGCCTTCCAGAGGGGGGGGACAGGGGGATGTCCGGGGAGCTGTTTTTT,CASSLPEGGDRGMSGELFF
TRBV5-1,.,TRBJ2-5,.,TGCGCCAGCAGTCAAGGGGGTTTCCAAGAGACCCAGTACTTC,CASSQGGFQETQYF
TRBV5-1,TRBD2,TRBJ2-2,.,TGCGCCAGCAGCTTAGCGGGGAGGACCACCGGGGAGCTGTTTTTT,CASSLAGRTTGELFF
TRBV5-1,.,TRBJ1-5,.,TGCGCCAGCAGCTTGGACGAGGTGGGACAGCCCCAGCATTTT,CASSLDEVGQPQHF
TRBV7-9,TRBD1,TRBJ2-4,once,TGTGCCGGAGGGACAGGGGTGGCCATTCAGTACTTC,CAGGTGVAIQYF
TRBV4-1,.,TRBJ2-7,.,TGCGCCAGCAGCCAAGATATAGGTACTACCTTATCCTACGAGCAGTACTTC,CASSQDIGTTLSYEQYF
TRBV5-6,.,TRBJ2-7,few,TGTGCCAGCAGCTTGAGCCGAGTCGGTTACGAGCAGTACTTC,CASSLSRVGYEQYF
TRBV7-2,.,TRBJ2-2,.,TGTGCCAGCAGCTTAGAAGGGGGTGACACCGGGGAGCTGTTTTTT,CASSLEGGDTGELFF
TRBV10-3,.,TRBJ1-5,.,TGTGCCATCAGTGAGAACTTTGGATCTTGGGAAATCAGTCAGCCCCAGCATTTT,CAISENFGSWEISQPQHF
TRBV5-4,TRBD1,TRBJ1-1,.,TGTGCCAGCAGCTTGACAGGGGGTAACACTGAAGCTTTCTTT,CASSLTGGNTEAFF
TRBV19,.,TRBJ1-5,.,TGTGCCAGTAGTTCGCGGCGGGGGGATAGCAATCAGCCCCAGCATTTT,CASSSRRGDSNQPQHF